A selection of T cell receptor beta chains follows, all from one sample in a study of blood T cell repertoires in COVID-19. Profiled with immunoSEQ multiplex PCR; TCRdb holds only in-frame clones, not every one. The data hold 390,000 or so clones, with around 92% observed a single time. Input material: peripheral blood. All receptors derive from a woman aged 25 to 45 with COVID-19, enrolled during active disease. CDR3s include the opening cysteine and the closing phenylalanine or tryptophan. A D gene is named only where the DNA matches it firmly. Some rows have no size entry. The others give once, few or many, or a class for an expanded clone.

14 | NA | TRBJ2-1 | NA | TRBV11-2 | CASSGLRDYNEQFF | TGTGCCAGCAGCGGACTCCGGGACTACAATGAGCAGTTCTTC
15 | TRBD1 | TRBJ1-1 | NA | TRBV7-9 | CASSLGQGLNTEAFF | TGTGCCAGCAGCTTAGGACAGGGGCTGAACACTGAAGCTTTCTTT
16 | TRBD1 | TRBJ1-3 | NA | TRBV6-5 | CASSSRFGTVGNTIYF | TGTGCCAGCAGTTCCCGCTTTGGGACAGTGGGAAACACCATATATTTT
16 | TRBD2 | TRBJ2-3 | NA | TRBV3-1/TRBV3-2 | CASSQVLAGGGDTQYF | TGTGCCAGCAGCCAAGTACTAGCGGGGGGAGGAGATACGCAGTATTTT
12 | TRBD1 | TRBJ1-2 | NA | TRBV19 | CASLTGGRGYTF | TGTGCCAGTCTCACAGGGGGTCGTGGCTACACCTTC
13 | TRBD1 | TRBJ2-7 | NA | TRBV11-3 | CASSPGQSYEQYF | TGTGCCAGCAGCCCGGGACAGAGCTACGAGCAGTACTTC
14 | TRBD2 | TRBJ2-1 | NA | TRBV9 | CASKPGGTRGEQFF | TGTGCCAGCAAGCCCGGGGGGACCCGGGGTGAGCAGTTCTTC
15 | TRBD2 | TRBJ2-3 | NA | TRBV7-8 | CASSLWTSGTDTQYF | TGTGCCAGCAGCTTATGGACTAGCGGCACAGATACGCAGTATTTT
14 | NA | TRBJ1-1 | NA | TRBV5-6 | CASSLAEGSTEAFF | TGTGCCAGCAGCTTGGCCGAGGGATCCACTGAAGCTTTCTTT
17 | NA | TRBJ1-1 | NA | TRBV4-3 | CASSQKPDIYLDTEAFF | TGCGCCAGCAGCCAAAAACCAGACATATATTTGGACACTGAAGCTTTCTTT
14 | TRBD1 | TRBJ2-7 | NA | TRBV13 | CASRPSRDRYEQYF | TGTGCCAGCAGACCATCCCGGGACAGATACGAGCAGTACTTC
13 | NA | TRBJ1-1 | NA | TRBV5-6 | CASSLGPGTEAFF | TGTGCCAGCAGCTTGGGGCCAGGGACTGAAGCTTTCTTT
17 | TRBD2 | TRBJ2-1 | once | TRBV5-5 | CASSSGTSGGSYNEQFF | TGTGCCAGCAGCTCTGGGACTAGCGGAGGCTCCTACAATGAGCAGTTCTTC
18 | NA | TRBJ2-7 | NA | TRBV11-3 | CASSVRGLKEGKNYEQYF | TGTGCCAGCAGCGTTAGGGGGCTGAAGGAGGGGAAGAACTACGAGCAGTACTTC
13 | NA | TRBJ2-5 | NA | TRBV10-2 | CASSDLNQETQYF | TGCGCCAGCAGTGACCTAAATCAAGAGACCCAGTACTTC
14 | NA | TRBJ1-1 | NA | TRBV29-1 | CSVEEWADGTEAFF | TGCAGCGTTGAAGAATGGGCCGACGGTACTGAAGCTTTCTTT
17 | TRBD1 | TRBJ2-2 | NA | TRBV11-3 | CASSYGPDRAATGELFF | TGTGCCAGCAGCTACGGGCCGGACAGGGCGGCCACCGGGGAGCTGTTTTTT
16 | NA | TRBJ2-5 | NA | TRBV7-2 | CASSLSPRWRDETQYF | TGTGCCAGCAGCTTATCCCCCCGGTGGAGGGATGAGACCCAGTACTTC
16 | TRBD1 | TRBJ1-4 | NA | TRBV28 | CASSPNPGGRDEKLFF | TGTGCCAGCAGTCCGAACCCAGGGGGCCGCGATGAAAAACTGTTTTTT
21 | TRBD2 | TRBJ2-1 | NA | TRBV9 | CASSGPHGTSGGSTDYNEQFF | TGTGCCAGCAGCGGTCCTCATGGGACTAGCGGGGGTAGTACCGACTACAATGAGCAGTTCTTC
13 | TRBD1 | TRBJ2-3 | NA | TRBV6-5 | CATDRGSGDTQYF | TGTGCCACCGACAGGGGTTCAGGAGATACGCAGTATTTT
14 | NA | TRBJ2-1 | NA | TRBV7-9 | CASSPRQGRGEQFF | TGTGCCAGCAGTCCTAGGCAGGGTAGAGGAGAGCAGTTCTTC
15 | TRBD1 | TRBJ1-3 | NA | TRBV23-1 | CASSHSRGQGNTIYF | TGCGCCAGCAGTCATTCCAGGGGGCAAGGAAACACCATATATTTT
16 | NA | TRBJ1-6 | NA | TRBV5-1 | CASSLSPLGGNSPLHF | TGCGCCAGCAGCTTGTCCCCCCTCGGGGGTAATTCACCCCTCCACTTT